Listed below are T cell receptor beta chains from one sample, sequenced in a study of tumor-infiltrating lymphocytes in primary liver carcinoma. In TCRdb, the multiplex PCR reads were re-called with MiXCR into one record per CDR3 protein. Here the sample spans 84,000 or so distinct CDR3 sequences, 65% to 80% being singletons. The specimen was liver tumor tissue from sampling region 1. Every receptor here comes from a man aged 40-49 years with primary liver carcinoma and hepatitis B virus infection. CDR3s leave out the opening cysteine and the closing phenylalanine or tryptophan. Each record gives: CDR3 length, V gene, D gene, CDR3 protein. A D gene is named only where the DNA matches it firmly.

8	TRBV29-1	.	NGLTGKRF
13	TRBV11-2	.	ASSLVGRDTGKLF
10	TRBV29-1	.	SVEGQGWAWY
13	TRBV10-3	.	VISGTVRESIEQY
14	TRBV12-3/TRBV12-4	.	ASSSFSPPTGSTQY
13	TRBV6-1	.	ASSPSPYGDQPQH
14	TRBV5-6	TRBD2	ANSIGTSGSADTQY
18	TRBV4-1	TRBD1	ASSQDGLGQGSPGANVLT
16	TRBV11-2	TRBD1	ASSLGGRGAASDTEAL
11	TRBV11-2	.	ASAQRVGNTIY
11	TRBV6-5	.	ASTREPRRGYT
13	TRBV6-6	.	ASSYHGDISYEQY
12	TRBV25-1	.	ASGGDRSNEKLF
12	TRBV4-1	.	ASSQGQSTDTQY
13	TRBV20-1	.	SASPSGQRNIEAF
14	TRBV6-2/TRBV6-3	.	ASSYSVVDSSYEQY
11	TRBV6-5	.	TSSQTTNYGYT
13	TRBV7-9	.	ASSLVGSVDNEQF
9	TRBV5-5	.	ASSSEYEQY
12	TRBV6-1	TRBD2	ASCPTSASYEQY
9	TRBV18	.	ASWEMNEQF
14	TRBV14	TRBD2	ASRSGRKINTGELF
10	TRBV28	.	ASRGRETEAF
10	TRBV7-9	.	ASSFEIYERY